This section outlines one TCR beta chain sequence together with its context. This record belongs to a study of blood T cell repertoires in COVID-19. Study-wide context: T cells, B-cell-depleted T cells, or PBMCs provided the cDNA or gDNA that served as material.

The cohort comprised adults aged about 18 to 89 years residing in 20 to 30 US areas. Participants had their cohort set by participant-reported clinical history. As handled by the study authors: The assay estimated nucleated cells by amplifying reference gene primers. Using immunoSEQ multiplex PCR, the repertoire was profiled, and TCRdb retains in-frame clones only, with some absent. D and trimming come from the DNA, and the V and J calls and clone size come from that table. The table records some 410,000 clones, 85% to 90% of them present only once. The germline V gene has CDR1 SEHNR and CDR2 FQNEAQ (reference sequence). The ends lost 0 bases at V and 5 bases at J; junction bases unmatched: 7. The CDR3 spans 15 residues.

This receptor was obtained from a woman under 40 with acute COVID-19. J is TRBJ2-7 and V is TRBV7-9, with 7 bases aligning to TRBD1. Input material: PBMCs or T cells enriched from blood (not recorded which). Here the CDR3 DNA reads TGTGCCAGCAGCTTAGCGGCAGGGGGTGGCAACGAGCAGTACTTC. It encodes CASSLAAGGGNEQYF. Filled out from reference TRBV7-9 and TRBJ2-7, the complete variable domain reads DTGVSQNPRHKITKRGQNVTFRCDPISEHNRLYWYRQTLGQGPEFLTYFQNEAQLEKSRLLSDRFSAERPKGSFSTLEIQRTEQGDSAMYLCASSLAAGGGNEQYFGPGTRLTVT.